This record covers a single TCR beta chain. Its antigen specificity is not known. Per-base quality was not reported, and no clone a single base away is much larger than it. This specimen's time point label, interpreted: pre-treatment baseline. Blood samples were taken at two points: before treatment (T0) and at week 3 (W3), which came after the first cycle of checkpoint blockade. Except for a couple of patients with rapid clinical progression, response was assessed 12 weeks after the first infusion by RECIST 1.1; disease control meant complete response, partial response or stable disease. Patients were excluded for prior systemic cancer treatment, concomitant immunosuppressant therapy or synchronous other active malignancies. TCR beta was sequenced in both bulk PBMC and plasma cell-free DNA in order to track circulating cells as well as T cell turnover. PBMC were isolated from blood with Lymphoprep and SepMate tubes, followed by red cell lysis. QIAamp DNA Blood Mini kits were used to extract DNA from PBMC and sorted T cell subsets.

This record comes from a study of blood T cell dynamics during melanoma immunotherapy (TCRdb year 2020). In terms of the full investigation: The patients had metastatic melanoma and were given first-line pembrolizumab or nivolumab plus ipilimumab as standard of care in the United Kingdom. Peripheral T cell receptor repertoires of metastatic melanoma patients were profiled before and after one cycle of checkpoint inhibitor therapy to find early correlates of response. The training cohort consisted of consecutive patients, while an additional independent group of patients from the same centre was pooled to form an external validation set.

A fixed 350 ng of DNA was loaded for every bulk PBMC sample. Following the manufacturer instructions, the immunoSEQ TCRb Assay kit was used to amplify TCR beta CDR3 sequences from genomic DNA. The KAPA Library Quantification Kit for Illumina platforms was used to quantify the pooled libraries by qPCR. Sequencing of the pooled libraries was done on an Illumina NextSeq 500, with clustering at roughly 0.6-1.1 pM. The authors' pipeline ran thus. TCR data were analyzed with immunoSEQ ANALYZER and the R LymphoSeq package. A rearrangement efficiency score was calculated as productive divided by the sum of productive and non-productive CDR3 sequences. Within each patient, timepoints were compared pairwise for clonality, measured with the Gini coefficient, and for diversity, measured with the Renyi index at alpha=1. In LymphoSeq, clonal relatedness was computed with an edit distance of 3 and repertoire similarity was computed with the Bhattacharyya coefficient. To classify response, a linear discriminant analysis based on week-3 changes in clonality and diversity was built with the R MASS and caret packages. TCRdb stores this immuneACCESS table with in-frame sequences only. Part of the clones is absent; in the studies checked, under half of the shortfall reflects unresolved V genes, and no reason is known for the rest. V, J and clone size were drawn from that table, and D and trimming were deduced from the DNA. Counted in this sample were several thousand clones; roughly four fifths of them appeared once. The top ten hold approximately 15% of the sample.

Points the paper makes about the study in general: A bifurcated reorganization of the PBMC repertoire at W3, with increased clonality or increased diversity, was observed in patients who later achieved disease control, unlike in progressors. Whether the T cell clones driving repertoire changes were melanoma-specific or reflected general immune activation could not be determined in the study. The relatively small sample size was recognized as a factor that could limit how well the results generalize.

Counted from cysteine to phenylalanine, this CDR3 has 15 amino acids. The kept DNA is CDR3 alone, 45 bases in frame from the first base. V and J are truncated by 1 base and 0 bases respectively, leaving an intervening sequence of 10 bases. CDR1 and CDR2 (MDHEN, SYDVKM) derive from the germline V gene. The sequence derives from a human donor with melanoma. The chain was built from TRBV28 and TRBJ2-7, with the D gene not confidently named. The sample here was blood, taken from a patient treated with checkpoint blockade. The encoded CDR3 is CASSLFSYYSYEQYF. The nucleotide sequence reads TGTGCCAGCAGTTTATTCTCCTACTACTCCTACGAGCAGTACTTC.